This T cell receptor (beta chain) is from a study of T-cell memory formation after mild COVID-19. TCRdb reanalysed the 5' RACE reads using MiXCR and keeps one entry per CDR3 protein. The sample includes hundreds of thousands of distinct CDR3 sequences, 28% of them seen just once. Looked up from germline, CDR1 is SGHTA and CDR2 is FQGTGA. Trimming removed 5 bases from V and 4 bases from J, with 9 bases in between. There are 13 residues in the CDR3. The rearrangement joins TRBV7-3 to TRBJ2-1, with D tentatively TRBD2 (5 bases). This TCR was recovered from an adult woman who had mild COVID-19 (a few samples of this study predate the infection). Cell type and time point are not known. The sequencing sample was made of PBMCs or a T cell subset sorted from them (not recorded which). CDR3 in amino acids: CASSDYSYNEQFF. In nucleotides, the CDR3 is TGTGCCAGCAGCGACTACTCTTACAATGAGCAGTTCTTC. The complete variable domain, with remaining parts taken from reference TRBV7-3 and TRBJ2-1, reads GAGVSQTPSNKVTEKGKYVELRCDPISGHTALYWYRQSLGQGPEFLIYFQGTGAADDSGLPNDRFFAVRPEGSVSTLKIQRTERGDSAVYLCASSDYSYNEQFFGPGTRLTVL.